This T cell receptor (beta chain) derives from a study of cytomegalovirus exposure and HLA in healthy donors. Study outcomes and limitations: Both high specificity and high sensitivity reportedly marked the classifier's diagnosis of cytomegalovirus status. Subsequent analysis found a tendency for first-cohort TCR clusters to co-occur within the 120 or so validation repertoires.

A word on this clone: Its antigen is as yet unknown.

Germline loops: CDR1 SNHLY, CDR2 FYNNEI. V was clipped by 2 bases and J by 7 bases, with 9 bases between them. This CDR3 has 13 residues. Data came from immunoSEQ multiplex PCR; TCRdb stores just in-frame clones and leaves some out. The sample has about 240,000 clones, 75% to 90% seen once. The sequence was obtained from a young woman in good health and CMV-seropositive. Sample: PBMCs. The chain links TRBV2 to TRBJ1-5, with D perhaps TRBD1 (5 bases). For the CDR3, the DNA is TGTGCCAGCAGTGAAAGGGGACTGCAGCCCCAGCATTTT. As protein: CASSERGLQPQHF.